This T cell receptor beta chain was captured by sequencing in a study of MAIT cells during Salmonella Paratyphi A infection (dated by TCRdb to about 2017). In terms of the full investigation: Adult volunteers aged 18 to 60 swallowed one dose of 1-5x10^3 CFU of S. Paratyphi A strain NVGH308. Diagnosed volunteers received ciprofloxacin 500 mg twice daily for 14 days starting at diagnosis. Results the study describes overall, beyond this receptor: Compared with healthy controls, diagnosed volunteers had more expansion or contraction among the top five MAIT clonotypes (roughly 0.56 versus 0.12), suggesting that infection reshaped the repertoire. Although the availability of volunteer samples limited sample sizes, the sizes were judged adequate for detecting differences between groups. The space taken up by over-represented MAIT clonotypes dropped significantly from baseline to mid-infection (around 0.17 to 0.091), while post-infection showed no significant difference.

Reading the label with the study, this specimen's time point is: before S. Paratyphi A challenge (baseline). Circulating MAIT cell TCRbeta repertoires were profiled longitudinally in five to seven volunteers who developed enteric fever after controlled oral challenge with live Salmonella Paratyphi A. Every diagnosed volunteer provided MAIT cell samples at three timepoints: pre-infection, mid-infection and post-infection. Enteric fever was diagnosed on the basis of Paratyphi A bacteremia and/or persistent fever above 38 degrees C lasting more than 12 hours. Challenged volunteers were diagnosed with infection between day 4 and day 7 after challenge. Between about 4,500 and 11,000 MAIT cells per sample were sorted directly into RNAqueous-Micro lysis buffer for RNA extraction. Lymphoprep gradient centrifugation was used to isolate peripheral blood mononuclear cells from both the blood samples and the leukocyte cones. Sorting was done on either a BD FACSAria Fusion or a BD FACSAria III sorter.

This clonotype was seen a few times. The specificity of this receptor is unknown. Base qualities are not provided; no much larger clone lies one nucleotide away. Library creation used 5' RACE. TCRbeta was amplified by two rounds of PCR with Phusion High-Fidelity polymerase, and sample-specific barcodes were added in the primers. To build the TCRbeta libraries, template-switch cDNA synthesis was carried out using SMARTScribe reverse transcriptase along with a TRBC-specific primer. The barcoded samples were pooled and then prepared using the NEBNext Ultra DNA Library Prep Kit for Illumina. Sequencing of libraries was performed on an Illumina MiSeq with the MiSeq reagent kit v2, 300 cycles. As for the original processing: Reads were demultiplexed by barcode with Jemultiplexer and were aligned with MiTCR using default parameters. Non-functional sequences were removed with VDJtools, and each clonotype was defined by its amino acid sequence, with frequencies calculated from the assigned sequence reads. The clonal space homeostasis analysis grouped clonotypes by frequency into over-represented (0.05-1), large, medium and small bins. The raw public reads went through TCRdb reprocessing: fastp at Q25, MiXCR clone calling, in-frame beta chains kept. Rows matching on CDR3 protein sequence are summarized as one entry with the most common DNA and genes. TCRdb, not the original authors, processed these V and J calls. This sample lists around 980 distinct CDR3 sequences; 20% to 25% were detected once. The top ten clonotypes cover almost 65% of the sample.

The receptor was isolated from a person aged 18-70 years who was deliberately infected with Salmonella Paratyphi A in a paratyphoid fever challenge study. Sequences were derived from MAIT cells from blood, sampled at the first sampling point of the challenge study.

The CDR3 has the sequence CASSLTSGRINEQFF. In nucleotides, the sequence is TGCGCCAGCAGCCTGACTAGCGGGAGGATCAATGAGCAGTTCTTC. The V and J genes are TRBV5-1 and TRBJ2-1; 13 nucleotides in the junction match TRBD2. Trimming leaves V shorter by 4 bases and J shorter by 6 bases, with the junction holding 4 bases beyond the gene matches. Measured from the cysteine to the phenylalanine, the CDR3 is 15 residues long. The DNA shown is the 45-base CDR3, in frame from base 1. The germline V gene specifies SGHRS as CDR1 and YFSETQ as CDR2.